The present entry profiles one T cell receptor (beta chain) with its context. This record comes from a study of blood T cell repertoires in COVID-19. Overall study: PBMCs, B-cell-depleted T cells, or T cells provided the cDNA or gDNA that made up the material.

Clones were read by immunoSEQ multiplex PCR, and TCRdb kept only the in-frame ones, dropping some. The sample includes tens of thousands of clones, roughly three quarters of them seen just once. The CDR3 is 16 residues long. The TCR sequence derives from a human donor with active or convalescent COVID-19. The donor label of this sample is uncertain. The chain carries TRBV21-1 and TRBJ1-5. TRBV21-1 counts as a pseudogene. The specimen was peripheral blood. CDR3 bases: TGTGCCAGCAGCAAAGCGGGAGTCCCTCCCTCCGGGCCCCAGCATTTT. Protein product: CASSKAGVPPSGPQHF.